These 30 T cell receptor beta chains share one sample of origin, sequenced in a study of T cell changes during pregnancy in multiple sclerosis. Assay: immunoSEQ multiplex PCR; the TCRdb copy retains only in-frame clones and omits some. This table holds roughly 68,000 clones, under 95% found once. The sequenced sample was peripheral blood, obtained in the second trimester of pregnancy. Source of these receptors: a female donor in good health, enrolled as a control in a pregnancy study.

This rearrangement joins TRBV12-2 to TRBJ1-1; the DNA was not used to check the table's D call, TRBD1. TRBV12-2 is given as a pseudogene. CDR3 length: 15 amino acids. The CDR3: CASRSDGTGGTEAFF. In nucleotides, the CDR3 is TGTGCAAGTCGCTCTGACGGGACAGGAGGCACTGAAGCTTTCTTT.

This rearrangement joins TRBV5-1 to TRBJ1-4, with 11 bases identical to TRBD1. CDR3 length: 16 residues. Germline V gene data show CDR1 as SGHRS and CDR2 as YFSETQ. With V trimmed by 9 bases and J by 0 bases, 7 bases remained unmatched. The chain's CDR3 is CANRPGQGATNEKLFF. DNA of the CDR3: TGCGCCAACCGACCGGGACAGGGGGCAACTAATGAAAAACTGTTTTTT.

The chain joins TRBV25-1 to TRBJ1-2; weak D call: TRBD1 (6 bases). Germline loops: CDR1 MGHDK, CDR2 SYGVNS. This CDR3 is 13 amino acids long. The V and J ends lost 7 bases and 4 bases respectively, with 13 bases between them. The CDR3 DNA sequence: TGTGCCAGCATCCCGGGACACATCTATGGCTACACCTTC. Translated: CASIPGHIYGYTF.

The chain has TRBV11-2 and TRBJ2-5, with TRBD2 identical over 7 bases. Germline V gives CDR1 SGHAT, CDR2 FQNNGV. V gave up 2 bases and J gave up 0 bases; unmatched junction bases: 3. The CDR3 spans 15 residues. Here the CDR3 DNA reads TGTGCCAGCAGCTTAATGGGAGGGTACCAAGAGACCCAGTACTTC. It encodes CASSLMGGYQETQYF.

The chain combines TRBV5-1 with TRBJ2-7; D is undetermined. The germline gives CDR1 SGHRS, CDR2 YFSETQ. V lost 5 bases and J 3 bases, leaving 6 bases between the germline ends. The length of the CDR3 is 11 residues. CDR3 sequence: CASRNFYEQYF. The CDR3, as DNA: TGCGCCAGCAGGAACTTCTACGAGCAGTACTTC.

The chain couples TRBV28 to TRBJ1-2; possibly TRBD1 for D (5 bases). Between the trimmed V and J ends, which lost 6 bases and 8 bases, there was a span of 22 bases. Germline CDR1 is MDHEN and CDR2 is SYDVKM. This CDR3 spans 15 amino acids. This CDR3 reads CASSHNLLGGSGYTF. CDR3 nucleotide sequence: TGTGCCAGCAGCCATAACCTGCTCGGGGGGAGCGGCTACACCTTC.

The chain combines TRBV5-1 with TRBJ2-1; a weak D match, TRBD1 (6 bases). The CDR3 contains 13 residues. Germline CDR1 is SGHRS and CDR2 is YFSETQ. V lost 3 bases and J 5 bases, leaving 9 bases between the germline ends. CDR3 DNA: TGCGCCAGCAGCTCCCCAGGGGACAATGAGCAGTTCTTC. It translates to CASSSPGDNEQFF.

The chain combines TRBV27 with TRBJ2-7; D may be TRBD2 (5 bases). The CDR3 spans 14 residues. Per the germline V gene, CDR1 is MNHEY and CDR2 is SMNVEV (reference sequence). Trimming pared 7 bases from V and 5 bases from J, leaving 18 bases between. This CDR3 is CASTTRPGIDEQYF. DNA for the CDR3: TGTGCCAGCACCACTCGACCGGGGATCGACGAGCAGTACTTC.

Here the CDR3 reads CASSSGQLLRANTGELFF. The CDR3 DNA sequence: TGTGCCAGCAGCTCTGGACAGTTACTCCGCGCGAACACCGGGGAGCTGTTTTTT. V and J are TRBV7-9 and TRBJ2-2, with D maybe TRBD1 (6 bases). The CDR3 extends over 18 amino acids. In germline, CDR1 is SEHNR, CDR2 FQNEAQ (reference sequence). Trimming removed 4 bases at V and 0 bases at J, with 18 bases between.

The chain carries TRBV28 and TRBJ2-6; 7 bases agree with TRBD1. Germline V lookup: CDR1 MDHEN, CDR2 SYDVKM. The trim removed 9 bases at V and 4 bases at J, leaving 9 bases unmatched. This CDR3 region has 15 residues. CDR3 in amino acids: CARGTDFIGANVLTF. CDR3 DNA sequence: TGTGCCAGAGGGACAGACTTCATCGGGGCCAACGTCCTGACTTTC.

The chain recombines TRBV27 with TRBJ2-1, with TRBD2 as a possible D gene (6 bases). V lost 5 bases, J lost 0 bases, and 14 bases lay in between. This CDR3 spans 16 amino acids. The germline gives CDR1 MNHEY, CDR2 SMNVEV (reference sequence). The CDR3 nucleotides read TGTGCCAGCAGTACGCTAGGGACTGGCTCCTACAATGAGCAGTTCTTC. Its translation: CASSTLGTGSYNEQFF.

The chain has TRBV27 and TRBJ2-7, with D maybe TRBD2 (6 bases). CDR1 MNHEY and CDR2 SMNVEV come from the germline V gene (reference sequence). The CDR3 has 16 residues. The V gene lost 1 base and the J gene lost 2 bases, with 15 bases spanning the gap. The CDR3: CASSLLGGSVTYEQYF. The DNA for the CDR3 is TGTGCCAGCAGTTTATTGGGGGGAAGCGTTACCTACGAGCAGTACTTC.

The genes are TRBV6-1 and TRBJ1-5; D is possibly TRBD1 (5 bases). V was clipped by 3 bases and J by 2 bases, with 8 bases between them. Per the germline V gene, CDR1 is MNHNS and CDR2 is SASEGT. This CDR3 is 14 amino acids long. The CDR3 is CASSEWGGNQPQHF. CDR3 sequence (DNA): TGTGCCAGCAGTGAGTGGGGGGGCAATCAGCCCCAGCATTTT.

The rearrangement uses TRBV19 and TRBJ2-1, with D hard to call. Germline CDR1 LNHDA, CDR2 SQIVND (reference sequence). Trimming shortened V by 3 bases and J by 7 bases, and 7 bases separated the two germline ends. The CDR3 contains 12 residues. The chain's CDR3 is CASSMVGNEQFF. CDR3 sequence (DNA): TGTGCCAGTAGTATGGTCGGTAATGAGCAGTTCTTC.

This chain connects TRBV5-4 to TRBJ1-2, with 9 bases that match TRBD1. The CDR3 contains 14 residues. CDR1 SGHNT and CDR2 YYREEE come from the germline V gene (reference sequence). The V and J ends lost 0 bases and 7 bases, in that order; junction bases with no gene match: 4. The CDR3 here is CASSLARTGVGYTF. CDR3 nucleotide sequence: TGTGCCAGCAGCTTGGCCCGGACAGGGGTTGGCTACACCTTC.

V is TRBV28 and J is TRBJ1-2, with 10 bases fitting TRBD1. The CDR3 is 16 amino acids. Germline CDR1 is MDHEN and CDR2 is SYDVKM. Losses at the gene ends were 5 bases for V and 6 bases for J; bases not matched to a gene: 12. The CDR3 region has the DNA TGTGCCAGCAGTCCCGGCTCGGGACAGGGGTTCGATGGCTACACCTTC. This encodes CASSPGSGQGFDGYTF.

The genes are TRBV28 and TRBJ2-7; 7 positions match TRBD2. The CDR3 length is 14 residues. Unmatched junction bases numbered 8, after V lost 2 bases and J lost 7 bases. From germline, CDR1 is MDHEN and CDR2 SYDVKM. In nucleotides, the CDR3 is TGTGCCAGCAGTTTAGAGGGAGGGCCGGGGGAGCAGTACTTC. This gives the protein CASSLEGGPGEQYF. The full variable domain, with the rest looked up from reference TRBV28 and TRBJ2-7, is DVKVTQSSRYLVKRTGEKVFLECVQDMDHENMFWYRQDPGLGLRLIYFSYDVKMKEKGDIPEGYSVSREKKERFSLILESASTNQTSMYLCASSLEGGPGEQYFGPGTRLTVT.

This clone was counted only a few times. This chain joins TRBV7-9 and TRBJ1-2; D gene uncertain. Germline-derived CDR1 and CDR2 are SEHNR and FQNEAQ (reference sequence). Deletions cut 3 bases from V and 12 bases from J, with 14 bases between. This CDR3 comprises 12 residues. The CDR3 bases are TGTGCCAGCAGCTTCCGTCGGGCGCGGGACACCTTC. Translated: CASSFRRARDTF.

This clone was seen a few times. The chain joins TRBV2 to TRBJ1-6, with D possibly TRBD1 on 6 matching bases. CDR1 and CDR2 (germline): SNHLY, FYNNEI. CDR3 length equals 14 residues. V lost 4 bases to trimming and J lost 9 bases, with 13 bases between them. In DNA, the CDR3 is TGTGCCAGCAGTGTCTGGGGGCAGGGTTCACCCCTCCACTTT. This codes for CASSVWGQGSPLHF.

The chain has TRBV7-2 and TRBJ2-2; D may be TRBD2 (5 bases). This CDR3 is built from 14 residues. Trimming took 4 bases from V and 5 from J, leaving 11 bases between them. Per the germline V gene, CDR1 is SGHTA and CDR2 is FQGNSA. CDR3 protein: CASSYAPGTGELFF. CDR3 bases: TGTGCCAGCAGCTACGCCCCGGGGACCGGGGAGCTGTTTTTT.

The chain has TRBV27 and TRBJ2-7; 10 bases match TRBD2. J was trimmed by 0 bases and V by 5 bases; bases with no gene match: 7. The CDR3 has 16 residues. Germline-derived CDR1 and CDR2 are MNHEY and SMNVEV (reference sequence). CDR3 sequence reads: CASSPLAGTISYEQYF. As DNA, the CDR3 is TGTGCCAGCAGTCCACTAGCGGGGACGATCTCCTACGAGCAGTACTTC.

The genes are TRBV6-5 and TRBJ2-7, with 10 bases identical to TRBD2. Trimming removed 6 bases from V and 3 bases from J; junction bases left unmatched: 8. This CDR3 has 15 amino acids. CDR1 and CDR2 (germline): MNHEY, SVGAGI. CDR3 sequence: CASRESGTSVYEQYF. CDR3 coding DNA: TGTGCCAGCAGAGAATCCGGGACTAGCGTCTACGAGCAGTACTTC.

This rearrangement joins TRBV11-1 to TRBJ2-5, with no clear D. This CDR3 has 14 residues. Trimming cost V 0 bases and J 1 base, with 6 bases left between them. Germline CDR1 and CDR2: SGHAT and FQDESV (reference sequence). The chain's CDR3 is CASSLAEPQETQYF. As DNA, the CDR3 is TGTGCCAGCAGCTTAGCGGAGCCCCAAGAGACCCAGTACTTC.

This chain connects TRBV28 to TRBJ1-3; D perhaps matches TRBD1 (6 bases). Germline V gene lookup returns CDR1 MDHEN and CDR2 SYDVKM. Trimming removed 5 bases at V and 3 bases at J, with 17 bases between. The CDR3 contains 16 residues. CDR3 in amino acids: CASSVHREVIGNTIYF. Written as DNA, the CDR3 is TGTGCCAGCAGTGTGCACAGGGAAGTAATTGGAAACACCATATATTTT.

This chain joins TRBV6-1 and TRBJ2-5; TRBD2 aligns across 9 bases. This CDR3 has 16 residues. Per germline, CDR1 MNHNS and CDR2 SASEGT. Trimming took 3 bases from V and 5 from J; bases not matched to a gene: 10. CDR3 DNA: TGTGCCAGCAGTGATATGGGCGGGGGGGCCGGTGAGACCCAGTACTTC. Translated, it gives CASSDMGGGAGETQYF.

This chain joins TRBV28 and TRBJ2-5; 7 bases match TRBD1. V shed 5 bases, J shed 4 bases, and the junction held 4 bases outside the gene matches. Germline V gene data show CDR1 as MDHEN and CDR2 as SYDVKM. The CDR3 length is 13 residues. The DNA for the CDR3 is TGTGCCAGCAGTCGACAGGGCCGAGAGACCCAGTACTTC. Translating gives CASSRQGRETQYF.

The chain combines TRBV5-1 with TRBJ2-1; TRBD2 aligns across 10 bases. Looked up from germline, CDR1 is SGHRS and CDR2 is YFSETQ. J was trimmed by 0 bases and V by 9 bases; bases with no gene match: 3. The CDR3 runs 14 residues. The CDR3 reads CATSSGSSYNEQFF. The CDR3 coding sequence is TGCGCCACCTCTAGCGGGAGCTCCTACAATGAGCAGTTCTTC.

The chain recombines TRBV12-2 with TRBJ2-6; the DNA was not compared with TRBD2, the D call given in the table. TRBV12-2 is a recognized pseudogene. The CDR3 loop spans 20 amino acids. The chain's CDR3 is CASRLAFTPRTYSGANVLTF. In nucleotides, the CDR3 is TGTGCAAGTCGCTTAGCCTTCACCCCAAGAACTTACTCTGGGGCCAACGTCCTGACTTTC.

The chain recombines TRBV13 with TRBJ1-6; no clear D. Germline V gene data show CDR1 as PRHDT and CDR2 as FYEKMQ (reference sequence). The CDR3 contains 12 residues. The germline V and J ends were trimmed by 3 bases and 8 bases, with 5 bases remaining between them. The CDR3 DNA sequence: TGTGCCAGCAGCTTCGCGGATTCACCCCTCCACTTT. It specifies CASSFADSPLHF.

This sequence joins TRBV18 and TRBJ1-1; TRBD1 might be the D (6 bases). V was clipped by 3 bases and J by 8 bases, with 13 bases between them. Germline V gene data show CDR1 as KGHSH and CDR2 as LQKENI. CDR3 size: 13 residues. The CDR3 region is CASSPLRGQEAFF. CDR3 nucleotides: TGTGCCAGCTCACCTCTAAGAGGACAGGAAGCTTTCTTT.